The clone carrying this TCR beta chain showed up many times. Its antigen is undetermined. The CDR3 contains 14 residues. Per germline, CDR1 SNHLY and CDR2 FYNNEI. V was shortened by 6 bases and J by 4 bases, with 12 bases between the two germline ends. This specimen comes from a study of T cells in Graves' hyperthyroidism and ophthalmopathy. Study-wide points: Most thyroid clonotypes expanded above 0.001 appeared in blood too.

Diagnosis relied on clinical symptoms, serum thyroxine and TRAb, thyroid ultrasound and orbital computed tomography. Template material for amplifying TCR beta CDR3 regions consisted of RNA transcripts. HTBI primers drove first-round RT-PCR of the TCR CDR3. TCRdb re-analysed the multiplex PCR reads in MiXCR, keeping a single row per CDR3 protein. The data contain 450,000 to 700,000 distinct CDR3 sequences, about half of them singletons. The V gene is TRBV2, the J gene TRBJ2-2; D is possibly TRBD1 or TRBD2 (5 bases each). The clonotype comes from an adult woman with Graves' disease, either hyperthyroidism or ophthalmopathy (not recorded which). Sequencing was carried out using peripheral blood or thyroid tissue (not recorded which). The CDR3 here is CASRGTRGTGELFF. CDR3 DNA: TGTGCCAGCAGAGGGACCCGGGGCACCGGGGAGCTGTTTTTT.